This T cell receptor (beta chain) was identified during a study of blood T cell repertoires in COVID-19. Looking at the study overall: Researchers got acute and convalescent COVID-19 samples from the United States, Italy and Spain.

Assay used: immunoSEQ multiplex PCR; TCRdb lists only in-frame clones, some missing. The profile shows some 250,000 clones, about 89% of them singletons. This clone came up once. Germline trimming cut 6 bases from V and 4 bases from J; bases unmatched to any gene: 6. The CDR3 has 16 residues. CDR1 and CDR2 from the germline V gene are SGHTA and FQGTGA. The receptor was isolated from a man between 35 and 55 years old who had recovered from COVID-19. The sequencing input was PBMCs or T cells enriched from blood (not recorded which). The chain joins TRBV7-3 to TRBJ2-3; 14 bases fit TRBD2. The CDR3, as DNA: TGTGCCAGCAGTTGGGGGACTAGCGGGAGTGCAGATACGCAGTATTTT. Translating gives CASSWGTSGSADTQYF.